This TCR beta chain emerged from a study of T cell responses to AZD1222 COVID-19 vaccine. The ends were cut back, 0 bases at V and 9 bases at J, with 8 bases in the middle. From germline, CDR1 is MNHEY and CDR2 SVGAGI. CDR3 length: 13 residues. Worth noting for this clone: Antigen unknown.

Repertoires were generated with immunoSEQ multiplex PCR, while TCRdb's copy carries only in-frame clones and drops some. Of tens of thousands of clones in the sample, around 73% were seen once. Points from the study as a whole: Within unmutated variant regions lay the reported targets of nearly half of spike-specific TCRs. Among vaccine-associated CD4 TCRs, coverage spanned spike, with dominance at 160-218 and 743-854. At study baseline, merely a handful of AZD1222 recipients were seropositive.

The rearrangement joins TRBV6-5 to TRBJ2-2; D unclear. This TCR was sampled from an adult in good health. Source: peripheral blood, taken on day 0 of AZD1222 vaccination. The CDR3 DNA sequence: TGTGCCAGCAGTTACTCGAGTTCCTGGGAGCTGTTTTTT. Protein sequence: CASSYSSSWELFF.